One T cell receptor beta chain is described in this entry. TCRdb fed the RT-PCR reads into MiXCR, producing one record per CDR3 protein. The sample shows hundreds of thousands of distinct CDR3 sequences, 15% to 18% of them seen only once. The data were obtained in a study of response to subunit inactivated influenza vaccine. Between the trimmed V and J ends, which lost 3 bases and 5 bases, there was a span of 16 bases. Per germline, CDR1 LNHNV and CDR2 YYDKDF (reference sequence). This CDR3 region has 15 residues. Sequenced here: PBMCs from blood, sampled roughly 12 days after vaccination. The V call is TRBV15, the J call TRBJ2-5; D is perhaps TRBD2 (6 bases). The clonotype was recovered from a man aged 45 to 65 who received an inactivated influenza vaccine. The CDR3 spells CATSREGRRGETQYF. The CDR3 bases are TGTGCCACCAGCAGGGAGGGACGCCGCGGGGAGACCCAGTACTTC.